These 13 T cell receptor beta chains originate from one sample sequenced in a study of T cells in Graves' hyperthyroidism and ophthalmopathy. Amplified TCR beta CDR3 regions derived from RNA transcripts. HTBI primers were the set used in a first-round RT-PCR of the TCR CDR3. TCRdb recomputed calls from the multiplex PCR reads with MiXCR, one row per CDR3 protein. The repertoire holds under 400,000 distinct CDR3 sequences, around 14% seen once, with about 10% in the top ten. Sequencing input: blood. These receptors came from a woman in her fifties or sixties with Graves' hyperthyroidism.

In its sample, this clonotype was seen many times. The chain links TRBV2 to TRBJ2-1, with TRBD2 identical over 12 bases. V shed 7 bases, J shed 0 bases, and the junction held 4 bases outside the gene matches. The CDR3 is 16 amino acids. Germline V gene lookup returns CDR1 SNHLY and CDR2 FYNNEI. This CDR3 is CASTRTSGTSYNEQFF. The DNA for the CDR3 is TGTGCCAGCACCCGGACTAGCGGGACCTCCTACAATGAGCAGTTCTTC.

This sequence joins TRBV12-3 or TRBV12-4 and TRBJ1-4, with 7 nucleotides matching TRBD1. Trimming took 8 bases from V and 8 from J; bases not matched to a gene: 8. This CDR3 is 13 amino acids long. The CDR3 bases are TGTGCCAGCCGACAGGGCCTATGGGAAAAACTGTTTTTT. As protein: CASRQGLWEKLFF.

This clonotype has a count of ten or more. The chain has TRBV7-8 and TRBJ2-1; D perhaps matches TRBD2 (6 bases). This CDR3 region has 15 residues. The V gene lost 5 bases and the J gene lost 6 bases, with 17 bases spanning the gap. Germline CDR1 is SGHVS and CDR2 is FQNEAQ. The CDR3 spells CASSTGLFRGNEQFF. The CDR3 nucleotides read TGTGCCAGCAGCACGGGACTTTTTCGAGGCAATGAGCAGTTCTTC.

The chain combines TRBV12-3 or TRBV12-4 with TRBJ2-5, with unresolved D. This CDR3 is 13 amino acids long. Trimming took off 2 bases at V and 5 bases at J, with 9 bases between the two ends. The CDR3 reads CASSLQAEETQYF. The CDR3 nucleotides read TGTGCCAGCAGTTTACAGGCAGAGGAGACCCAGTACTTC.

This clonotype was detected ten times or more. The chain joins TRBV11-3 to TRBJ2-5; maybe TRBD1 (6 bases). The germline V and J ends were trimmed by 5 bases and 10 bases, with 17 bases remaining between them. Germline V gene sequence: CDR1 SGHNT, CDR2 YENEEA. The CDR3 is 13 residues long. CDR3 coding DNA: TGTGCCAGCAGCAATCAACAGGGTGTAGACCAGTACTTC. Translation gives CASSNQQGVDQYF.

The chain uses TRBV25-1 and TRBJ2-1; D possibly corresponds to TRBD1 (5 bases). CDR3 length: 17 residues. The V end lost 0 bases, the J end lost 0 bases, and 12 bases lay between the germline ends. The germline V gene encodes CDR1 MGHDK and CDR2 SYGVNS. The CDR3 region is CASSEYGASNSYNEQFF. CDR3 in DNA: TGTGCCAGCAGTGAATATGGGGCAAGCAACTCCTACAATGAGCAGTTCTTC.

This clonotype was counted between two and nine times. The V and J genes are TRBV7-9 and TRBJ2-3; 9 positions match TRBD1. V was pared by 3 bases and J by 4 bases, with 14 bases of the junction left unmatched. The CDR3 length is 18 residues. Germline loops: CDR1 SEHNR, CDR2 FQNEAQ (reference sequence). The CDR3 nucleotides are TGTGCCAGCAGCTTGCCACTCCTGACAGGGGGTGTAGCAGATACGCAGTATTTT. This sequence encodes CASSLPLLTGGVADTQYF.

This clonotype showed up just a few times. The V call is TRBV20-1, the J call TRBJ2-2; TRBD2 aligns across 9 bases. Germline CDR1 reads DFQATT; CDR2 reads SNEGSKA (reference sequence). The CDR3 spans 16 residues. J was trimmed by 2 bases and V by 4 bases; bases with no gene match: 8. The chain's CDR3 is CSAKKTSGYNTGELFF. Written as DNA, the CDR3 is TGCAGTGCTAAGAAGACTAGCGGATATAACACCGGGGAGCTGTTTTTT.

This clonotype was counted ten times or more. The chain employs TRBV9 and TRBJ1-4, with D tentatively TRBD1 (6 bases). The CDR3 sequence is 15 residues long. Trimming stripped 3 bases from V and 7 bases from J, with 16 bases between. The germline V gene has CDR1 SGDLS and CDR2 YYNGEE. The CDR3 here is CASSALGGPGEKLFF. The CDR3 DNA sequence: TGTGCCAGCAGCGCCTTGGGGGGGCCCGGTGAAAAACTGTTTTTT.

V usage is TRBV29-1 and J usage is TRBJ2-1; TRBD2 aligns across 11 bases. Germline values: CDR1 SQVTM, CDR2 ANQGSEA. This CDR3 is built from 16 residues. V gave up 6 bases and J gave up 4 bases; unmatched junction bases: 11. The CDR3, as DNA: TGCAGCGTCTCCCCCAGACTAGCGGGAACGTACAATGAGCAGTTCTTC. Its translation: CSVSPRLAGTYNEQFF.

This clonotype was observed many times. V gene TRBV12-3 or TRBV12-4 combines with J gene TRBJ2-1, with a possible D match to TRBD2 (6 bases). The CDR3 covers 15 residues. V shed 1 base and J shed 8 bases, with 15 bases lying between them. This CDR3 reads CASSLGRLVADEQFF. In DNA form, the CDR3 reads TGTGCCAGCAGTTTAGGGCGGCTAGTAGCGGATGAGCAGTTCTTC.

This clonotype showed up many times. V is TRBV2 and J is TRBJ2-5, with 10 bases aligning to TRBD1. Germline V gives CDR1 SNHLY, CDR2 FYNNEI. The CDR3 covers 14 residues. V lost 7 bases, J lost 5 bases, and 7 bases stayed unmatched. The CDR3 bases are TGTGCCAGCATACTGGACAGGGGGATGGAGACCCAGTACTTC. This gives the protein CASILDRGMETQYF.

The V gene is TRBV7-2, the J gene TRBJ2-3, with TRBD2 matching over 8 bases. From germline, CDR1 is SGHTA and CDR2 FQGNSA. There are 16 residues in the CDR3. V trimming: 0 bases; J trimming: 1 base; junction bases outside the gene matches: 3. The CDR3 protein is CASSLAGSGGTDTQYF. DNA for the CDR3: TGTGCCAGCAGCTTAGCGGGTAGCGGGGGCACAGATACGCAGTATTTT. Variable domain in full (rest from reference TRBV7-2 and TRBJ2-3): GAGVSQSPSNKVTEKGKDVELRCDPISGHTALYWYRQSLGQGLEFLIYFQGNSAPDKSGLPSDRFSAERTGGSVSTLTIQRTQQEDSAVYLCASSLAGSGGTDTQYFGPGTRLTVL.